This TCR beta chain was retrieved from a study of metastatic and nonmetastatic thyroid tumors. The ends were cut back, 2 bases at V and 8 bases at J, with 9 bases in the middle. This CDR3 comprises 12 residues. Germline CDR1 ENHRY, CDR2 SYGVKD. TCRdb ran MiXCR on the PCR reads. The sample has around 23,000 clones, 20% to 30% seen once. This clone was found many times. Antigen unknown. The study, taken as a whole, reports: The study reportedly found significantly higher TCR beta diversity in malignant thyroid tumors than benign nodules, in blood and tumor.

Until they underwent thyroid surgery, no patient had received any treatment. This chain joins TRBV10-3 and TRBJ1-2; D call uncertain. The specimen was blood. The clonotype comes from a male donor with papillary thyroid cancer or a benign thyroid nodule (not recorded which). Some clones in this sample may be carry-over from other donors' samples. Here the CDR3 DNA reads TGTGCCATCAGTGAGGGGAGTCTGGGCTACACCTTC. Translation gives CAISEGSLGYTF.